This entry lists 2 T cell receptor beta chains sequenced from one sample in a study of cytotoxic CD8 clonotypes in ibrutinib-treated CLL (dated by TCRdb to about 2021). Preparation of the library involved the immunoSEQ multiplex PCR assay. Entries here come from immuneACCESS through TCRdb and include only in-frame sequences with V and J called. Some clones fail to appear in such tables; in the studies checked, an unresolved V gene covers under half of the shortfall, and the cause of the remainder is unknown. The sample data list some 92,000 clones, and over 60% of these were observed just once. Together, the top ten hold 20% to 25% of the sample. The time point label here, explained by the study, means: around 25 months on ibrutinib. This specimen consisted of PBMCs, obtained after 24 months of ibrutinib treatment. These receptors all stem from a human donor with chronic lymphocytic leukemia.

This chain links TRBV5-6 with TRBJ2-5; perhaps TRBD1 as D (5 bases). This CDR3 is built from 14 residues. CDR1 and CDR2 from the germline V gene are SGHDT and YYEEEE. Trimming stripped 3 bases from V and 3 bases from J, with 12 bases between. The DNA of the CDR3 is TGTGCCAGCAGCTCCCAGTTCAGGGAAGAGACCCAGTACTTC. It encodes CASSSQFREETQYF.

This clone came up a few times. The chain recombines TRBV28 with TRBJ1-1, with 12 nucleotides matching TRBD1. Germline assignment: CDR1 MDHEN and CDR2 SYDVKM. This CDR3 spans 13 amino acids. Losses at the gene ends were 7 bases for V and 7 bases for J; bases not matched to a gene: 4. The CDR3 sequence is CASIGTGGLEAFF. In DNA form, the CDR3 reads TGTGCCAGCATAGGGACAGGGGGCCTTGAAGCTTTCTTT.